This paragraph reports one T cell receptor beta chain. Its antigen is not identified. Since a much larger clone is just one base distant, this may be a read error. Diagnoses rested on clinical symptoms, serum thyroxine and TRAb, thyroid ultrasound and orbital computed tomography. The CDR3 regions of TCR beta were amplified from RNA transcripts. The study used the HTBI primer set for a first-round RT-PCR of the TCR CDR3. TCRdb reprocessed the multiplex PCR reads with MiXCR, giving one entry per CDR3 protein. The sample has 350,000 to 400,000 distinct CDR3 sequences; approximately 18% are singletons. This sample was included in a study of T cells in Graves' hyperthyroidism and ophthalmopathy. The wider study: Blood was drawn when the patient was first diagnosed and still untreated.

CDR3 length equals 14 residues. Germline values: CDR1 DFQATT, CDR2 SNEGSKA (reference sequence). Trimming left V 6 bases short and J 2 bases short, with 16 bases between. Study outcomes and limitations: Before onset, by a median of approximately 5.9 months, the model predicted ophthalmopathy. Most clonotypes expanded in the thyroid (above 0.001) were also present in blood.

Sequencing input: blood. The chain uses TRBV20-1 and TRBJ1-1; maybe TRBD1 (5 bases). The receptor's source is a man between 18 and 29 years old with Graves' ophthalmopathy. The CDR3 protein is CSAQLGHENTEAFF. Here the CDR3 DNA reads TGCAGTGCCCAACTAGGACACGAAAACACTGAAGCTTTCTTT.